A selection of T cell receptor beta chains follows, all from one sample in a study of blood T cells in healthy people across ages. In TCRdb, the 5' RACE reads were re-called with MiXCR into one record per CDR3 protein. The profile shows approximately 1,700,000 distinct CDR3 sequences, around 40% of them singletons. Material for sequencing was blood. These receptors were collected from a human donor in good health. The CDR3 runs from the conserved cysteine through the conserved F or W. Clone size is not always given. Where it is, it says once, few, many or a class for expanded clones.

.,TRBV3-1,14,CASSQDRFGTEAFF
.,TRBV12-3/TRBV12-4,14,CASSLTGSFYGYTF
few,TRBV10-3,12,CATGRGTDTQYF
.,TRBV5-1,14,CASSVGDLFYGYTF
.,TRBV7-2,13,CASSLVVKVGYTF
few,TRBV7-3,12,CASSPTGEGYTF
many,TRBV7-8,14,CASSQQISGGELFF
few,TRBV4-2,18,CASSQDLVGQGAYNEQFF
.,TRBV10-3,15,CAISGTTGGNTEAFF
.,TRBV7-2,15,CASSWRSGAHGEQFF
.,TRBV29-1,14,CSVLGDGTRYEQYF
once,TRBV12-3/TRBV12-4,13,CASSLAQTDTEYF
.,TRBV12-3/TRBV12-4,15,CASTRSGGVGDTQYF
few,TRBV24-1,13,CAIEGGTYNEQFF
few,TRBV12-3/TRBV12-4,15,CASTGTGGLQETQYF
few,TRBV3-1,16,CASSLDQGFGGTEAFF
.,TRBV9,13,CASSANSVNEQFF
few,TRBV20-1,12,CSANRDNYGYTF
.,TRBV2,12,CASTQGNNEQFF
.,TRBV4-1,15,CASSLGSGQSTGYTF